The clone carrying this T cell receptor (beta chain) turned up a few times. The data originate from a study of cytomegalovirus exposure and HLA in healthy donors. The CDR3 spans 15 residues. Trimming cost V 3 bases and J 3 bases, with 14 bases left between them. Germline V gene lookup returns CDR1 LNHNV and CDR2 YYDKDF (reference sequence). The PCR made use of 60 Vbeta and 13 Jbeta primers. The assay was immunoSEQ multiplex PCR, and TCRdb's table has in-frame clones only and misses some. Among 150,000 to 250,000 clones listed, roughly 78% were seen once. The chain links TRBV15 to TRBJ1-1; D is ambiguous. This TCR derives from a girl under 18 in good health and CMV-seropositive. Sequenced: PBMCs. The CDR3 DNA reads TGTGCCACCAGCAGCGAGTCGGGATGGGACACTGAAGCTTTCTTT. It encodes CATSSESGWDTEAFF.